This T cell receptor beta chain comes out of a study of cytomegalovirus exposure and HLA in healthy donors. Researchers ran the PCR with 60 Vbeta and 13 Jbeta primers. Sequencing was performed with immunoSEQ multiplex PCR; in TCRdb, only in-frame clones are kept and a portion is missing. Altogether 60,000 to 90,000 clones are present, 70% being singletons, with the ten largest covering roughly 10%. Those who donated were healthy bone marrow donors. Germline CDR1 LNHNV, CDR2 YYDKDF (reference sequence). CDR3 length: 14 residues. Unmatched junction bases numbered 1, after V lost 0 bases and J lost 6 bases.

The receptor was isolated from a woman in her fifties or sixties in good health and CMV-seropositive. The chain carries TRBV15 and TRBJ2-2, with TRBD2 identical over 7 bases. Sequenced material: PBMCs. CDR3 in amino acids: CATSRDRGAGELFF. Written as DNA, the CDR3 is TGTGCCACCAGCAGAGATCGGGGGGCCGGGGAGCTGTTTTTT.